These 30 T cell receptor beta chains came from one sample sequenced in a study of human T cells and chemical hapten exposure. Total RNA was extracted from unfractionated whole blood. TCRdb reprocessed the 5' RACE reads via MiXCR and lists one record per CDR3 protein. The sample includes more than 140,000 distinct CDR3 sequences, roughly 4% of them seen just once. These TCRs come from a female donor in good health.

The chain combines TRBV20-1 with TRBJ1-6; D might be TRBD1 (5 bases). Trimming took 2 bases from V and 3 from J, leaving 11 bases between them. The germline gives CDR1 DFQATT, CDR2 SNEGSKA (reference sequence). The CDR3 sequence is 15 residues long. The CDR3 protein is CSARSPGRYNSPLHF. The CDR3 coding sequence is TGCAGTGCTAGATCCCCGGGACGCTATAATTCACCCCTCCACTTT.

The sample holds many counts of this clonotype. The chain couples TRBV9 to TRBJ2-4; possible D gene TRBD1, 5 bases. The V and J ends lost 2 bases and 6 bases respectively, with 9 bases between them. The CDR3 runs 13 residues. The germline V gene encodes CDR1 SGDLS and CDR2 YYNGEE. Here the CDR3 DNA reads TGTGCCAGCAGCGTGGGGCTATCAAACATTCAGTACTTC. It codes for CASSVGLSNIQYF.

This clonotype was recorded a few times. The chain employs TRBV6-5 and TRBJ1-1; D remains unclear. V dropped 6 bases and J dropped 4 bases, with 12 bases sitting between them. Per germline, CDR1 MNHEY and CDR2 SVGAGI. The CDR3 length is 13 residues. The CDR3 DNA follows: TGTGCCAGCAGGAAATCAGTTTCCACTGAAGCTTTCTTT. Translated, it gives CASRKSVSTEAFF.

This clonotype was recorded many times. The V and J genes are TRBV2 and TRBJ2-5; no definite D call. Looked up from germline, CDR1 is SNHLY and CDR2 is FYNNEI. The CDR3 runs 13 residues. The V end lost 5 bases, the J end lost 2 bases, and 9 bases lay between the germline ends. This chain's CDR3 is CASSSWAQETQYF. CDR3 in DNA: TGTGCCAGCAGTTCCTGGGCGCAAGAGACCCAGTACTTC.

This clonotype was picked up many times. The gene calls are TRBV20-1 and TRBJ1-1; D call uncertain. V lost 3 bases and J 0 bases, leaving 8 bases between the germline ends. The CDR3 runs 13 residues. Germline assignment: CDR1 DFQATT and CDR2 SNEGSKA (reference sequence). Here the CDR3 reads CSASKTMNTEAFF. For the CDR3, the DNA is TGCAGTGCTAGTAAGACAATGAACACTGAAGCTTTCTTT.

This clonotype appeared many times. The V and J genes are TRBV5-6 and TRBJ2-1, with a possible D match to TRBD1 (5 bases). V was shortened by 9 bases and J by 0 bases, with 10 bases between the two germline ends. Germline assignment: CDR1 SGHDT and CDR2 YYEEEE. This CDR3 has 13 residues. The CDR3 DNA sequence: TGTGCCACCTCCGACAGCTCCTACAATGAGCAGTTCTTC. Its translation: CATSDSSYNEQFF.

This clonotype was counted ten times or more. The V and J genes are TRBV5-1 and TRBJ1-1; D remains ambiguous. The ends were cut back, 4 bases at V and 3 bases at J, with 16 bases in the middle. CDR3 length: 15 amino acids. Looked up from germline, CDR1 is SGHRS and CDR2 is YFSETQ. Here the CDR3 DNA reads TGCGCCAGCAGCCGTGGCACCAGGAGATACACTGAAGCTTTCTTT. This codes for CASSRGTRRYTEAFF.

Many counts were recorded for this clonotype. The chain uses TRBV19 and TRBJ2-2; 14 bases map to TRBD2. The germline V gene encodes CDR1 LNHDA and CDR2 SQIVND (reference sequence). The length of the CDR3 is 16 residues. The J segment lost 7 bases and the V segment lost 7 bases, leaving 8 bases of the junction unmatched. The CDR3 sequence: CASTPPGLAGGGELFF. As DNA, the CDR3 is TGTGCCAGTACCCCCCCCGGACTAGCGGGGGGCGGGGAGCTGTTTTTT.

In its sample, this clonotype was seen many times. The V and J genes are TRBV4-3 and TRBJ1-3; D gene uncertain. CDR3 length equals 14 residues. Germline V gene data show CDR1 as LGHNA and CDR2 as YSLEER. Trimming took 1 base from V and 8 from J, leaving 12 bases between them. The CDR3, as DNA: TGCGCCAGCAGCCAAGTGAGAGCGGCGGACACCATATATTTT. Amino acids: CASSQVRAADTIYF.

This clonotype occurred a few times. V usage is TRBV12-3 or TRBV12-4 and J usage is TRBJ2-1; D remains unclear. CDR3 length: 11 residues. V lost 6 bases, J lost 10 bases, and 10 bases lay in between. CDR3 coding DNA: TGTGCCAGCAGACATGGGTGGGAGCAGTTCTTC. Protein product: CASRHGWEQFF.

This clonotype was counted many times. The chain has TRBV6-6 and TRBJ2-3; D tentatively reads TRBD1 or TRBD2 (5 bases each). The germline CDR1 and CDR2 sequences are MNHNY and SVGAGI (reference sequence). This CDR3 comprises 13 residues. The germline V and J ends were trimmed by 10 bases and 2 bases, with 13 bases remaining between them. CDR3 nucleotide sequence: TGTGCCACCCACGGGGCCAACACAGATACGCAGTATTTT. This sequence encodes CATHGANTDTQYF.

The sample holds a few counts of this clonotype. The chain recombines TRBV7-9 with TRBJ2-1; no clear D gene. Germline V gene lookup returns CDR1 SEHNR and CDR2 FQNEAQ (reference sequence). The germline V and J ends were trimmed by 5 bases and 4 bases, with 12 bases remaining between them. The CDR3 totals 14 residues. The CDR3 loop is CASSPSSGYNEQFF. The CDR3 bases are TGTGCCAGCAGCCCCAGCAGTGGGTACAATGAGCAGTTCTTC.

This clonotype occurred many times. The DNA for the CDR3 is TGTGCCAGCAGCCCTCGATCGGGGACTGCCGATGAAAAACTGTTTTTT. Its protein is CASSPRSGTADEKLFF. J is TRBJ1-4 and V is TRBV7-8; possible D gene TRBD1, 5 bases. The germline V and J ends were trimmed by 5 bases and 6 bases, with 19 bases remaining between them. The CDR3 covers 16 residues. Germline CDR1 is SGHVS and CDR2 is FQNEAQ.

This clonotype has at least ten counts. The gene calls are TRBV29-1 and TRBJ2-3; maybe TRBD1 (6 bases). Trimming removed 7 bases at V and 2 bases at J, with 10 bases between. CDR3 length: 12 residues. Germline CDR1 and CDR2: SQVTM and ANQGSEA. The CDR3: CSGRGLTDTQYF. The CDR3 nucleotides read TGCAGCGGCAGGGGCCTCACAGATACGCAGTATTTT.

The chain couples TRBV20-1 to TRBJ2-3, with D hard to call. There are 15 residues in the CDR3. Deletions cut 2 bases from V and 2 bases from J, with 14 bases between. Germline CDR1 reads DFQATT; CDR2 reads SNEGSKA (reference sequence). The CDR3 spells CSARSGRRATDTQYF. CDR3 bases: TGCAGTGCTAGATCCGGGCGGCGTGCCACAGATACGCAGTATTTT.

This clonotype was seen repeatedly, ten times or more. The CDR3 region is CASSLLIEETQYF. The CDR3 DNA follows: TGCGCCAGCAGCTTGCTTATAGAAGAGACCCAGTACTTC. The chain has TRBV5-1 and TRBJ2-5; D remains unclear. Germline loops: CDR1 SGHRS, CDR2 YFSETQ. This CDR3 comprises 13 residues. Trimming removed 1 base from V and 3 bases from J, with 7 bases in between.

In this sample, this clonotype turned up many times. The chain is built from TRBV12-3 or TRBV12-4 and TRBJ2-2; D gene ambiguous. This CDR3 has 12 amino acids. V gave up 2 bases and J gave up 8 bases, with 6 bases separating them. This chain's CDR3 is CASSLPVGELFF. The CDR3 DNA sequence: TGTGCCAGCAGTTTACCCGTGGGGGAGCTGTTTTTT.

This clonotype appeared many times. The V gene is TRBV7-9, the J gene TRBJ2-7, with a tentative D call TRBD1 (5 bases). The V end lost 5 bases, the J end lost 6 bases, and 17 bases lay between the germline ends. Germline V gene sequence: CDR1 SEHNR, CDR2 FQNEAQ (reference sequence). The CDR3 has 14 residues. The CDR3 DNA reads as TGTGCCAGCAGCCCCGTGGGGCTGTTGCCCGAGCAGTACTTC. It encodes CASSPVGLLPEQYF.

This clonotype occurred many times. The genes are TRBV12-3 or TRBV12-4 and TRBJ1-1, with 7 positions matching TRBD1. CDR3 length: 13 amino acids. V trimming: 7 bases; J trimming: 5 bases; junction bases outside the gene matches: 7. The chain's CDR3 is CASTRDRRTEAFF. The CDR3 DNA is TGTGCCAGCACCCGGGACAGAAGGACTGAAGCTTTCTTT.

This clonotype was counted many times. The chain employs TRBV5-1 and TRBJ2-7, with D perhaps TRBD1 (6 bases). The germline CDR1 and CDR2 sequences are SGHRS and YFSETQ. Deletions cut 4 bases from V and 5 bases from J, with 13 bases between. The CDR3 loop spans 13 amino acids. Here the CDR3 reads CASSNTGSHEQYF. Written as DNA, the CDR3 is TGCGCCAGCAGCAATACAGGGAGCCACGAGCAGTACTTC.

This clonotype was found many times. The CDR3 loop reads CASSLPKPGTATYEQYF. The CDR3 DNA sequence: TGTGCCAGCAGTTTACCGAAGCCCGGGACGGCAACCTACGAGCAGTACTTC. The chain carries TRBV12-3 or TRBV12-4 and TRBJ2-7; the D gene could be TRBD1 or TRBD2 (5 bases each). The CDR3 consists of 17 residues. V was pared by 2 bases and J by 2 bases, with 19 bases between.

In this sample, this clonotype turned up many times. The chain links TRBV5-4 to TRBJ2-5; 12 nucleotides align to TRBD2. Germline V CDR1 and CDR2: SGHNT, YYREEE (reference sequence). This CDR3 contains 18 residues. The J segment lost 0 bases and the V segment lost 4 bases, leaving 10 bases of the junction unmatched. CDR3 amino acids: CASSRRTSGVMYQETQYF. CDR3 coding DNA: TGTGCCAGCAGCCGCCGGACTAGCGGGGTAATGTACCAAGAGACCCAGTACTTC.

At least ten counts were recorded for this clonotype. The chain uses TRBV4-1 and TRBJ2-5; 8 bases agree with TRBD2. Germline-derived CDR1 and CDR2 are MGHRA and YSYEKL. This CDR3 has 16 amino acids. The trim removed 0 bases at V and 5 bases at J, leaving 8 bases unmatched. Here the CDR3 reads CASSQDGSGGWETQYF. CDR3 nucleotide sequence: TGCGCCAGCAGCCAAGATGGAAGCGGGGGTTGGGAGACCCAGTACTTC.

This clonotype came up many times. The chain carries TRBV6-2 or TRBV6-3 and TRBJ1-2, with D possibly TRBD1 on 5 matching bases. Germline V gene data show CDR1 as MNHEY and CDR2 as SVGEGT. CDR3 length: 14 amino acids. Trimming pared 7 bases from V and 2 bases from J, leaving 14 bases between. The CDR3 region has the DNA TGTGCCAGCACCCGGGACGGAGGAAACTATGGCTACACCTTC. Its translation is CASTRDGGNYGYTF.

This clonotype was seen ten or more times. This chain links TRBV6-6 with TRBJ2-3; D uncertain. This CDR3 region has 12 residues. The germline V gene encodes CDR1 MNHNY and CDR2 SVGAGI (reference sequence). The V gene lost 2 bases and the J gene lost 4 bases, with 4 bases spanning the gap. The CDR3 region is CASSYRADTQYF. The CDR3 DNA follows: TGTGCCAGCAGTTACAGAGCAGATACGCAGTATTTT.

This clonotype was counted at least ten times. This chain joins TRBV10-3 and TRBJ2-2; D ambiguous. The CDR3 totals 14 residues. Germline assignment: CDR1 ENHRY and CDR2 SYGVKD. V was cut by 4 bases and J by 5 bases, with 11 bases left in between. The CDR3: CAISAVVGTGELFF. The CDR3 DNA reads as TGTGCCATCAGTGCTGTCGTGGGGACCGGGGAGCTGTTTTTT.

This clonotype came up many times. This chain uses TRBV9 with TRBJ2-2; D ambiguous. Germline lookup yields CDR1 SGDLS and CDR2 YYNGEE. This CDR3 is 13 amino acids long. V lost 1 base and J 6 bases, leaving 7 bases between the germline ends. The CDR3 loop is CASSVPGSGELFF. In nucleotides, the CDR3 is TGTGCCAGCAGCGTACCAGGATCCGGGGAGCTGTTTTTT.

At least ten counts were recorded for this clonotype. The V gene is TRBV10-2, the J gene TRBJ1-5; D gene unclear. Germline CDR1 and CDR2: WSHSY and SAAADI. The CDR3 extends over 15 amino acids. The V end lost 2 bases, the J end lost 3 bases, and 11 bases lay between the germline ends. This CDR3 reads CASSEPRYANQPQHF. The CDR3 nucleotides are TGCGCCAGCAGTGAGCCGAGGTACGCCAATCAGCCCCAGCATTTT.

This clonotype has ten or more counts. The V gene is TRBV5-1, the J gene TRBJ2-5; D possibly corresponds to TRBD1 (6 bases). The V end lost 3 bases, the J end lost 2 bases, and 11 bases lay between the germline ends. The germline CDR1 and CDR2 sequences are SGHRS and YFSETQ. This CDR3 comprises 14 residues. The CDR3 sequence is CASSYQGRQETQYF. CDR3 coding DNA: TGCGCCAGCAGCTACCAGGGGCGACAAGAGACCCAGTACTTC.

CDR3 DNA: TGTGCCAGCAGCACTGGACAGGCGCAAGAGACCCAGTACTTC. It translates to CASSTGQAQETQYF. The chain couples TRBV7-9 to TRBJ2-5; 7 nucleotides match TRBD1. After removal of 5 bases from V and 2 bases from J, the junction contained 5 bases not matched to a gene. The CDR3 contains 14 residues. Germline-derived CDR1 and CDR2 are SEHNR and FQNEAQ (reference sequence).